A single T cell receptor (beta chain) is shown here with its context. Antigen specificity is unknown. These data belong to a study of T-cell memory formation after mild COVID-19. CDR3 length: 17 amino acids. Study conclusions and caveats: Later expanders leaned CD4+, whereas clones that contracted between day 15 and 85 were balanced CD4/CD8.

TCRdb reprocessed the 5' RACE reads with MiXCR, giving one entry per CDR3 protein. Of a few hundred thousand distinct CDR3 sequences listed, 25% to 30% are singletons. The clonotype comes from an adult woman who had mild COVID-19 (a few samples of this study predate the infection). Cell type and time point are not known. The specimen was PBMCs or a T cell subset sorted from them (not recorded which). The rearrangement uses TRBV21-1 and TRBJ2-6; TRBD1 is the table's D call and was not checked against the DNA. TRBV21-1 has pseudogene status. The CDR3 DNA reads TGTGCCAGCAGCCCCCGACAGGTACCCTCTGGGGCCAACGTCCTGACTTTC. Translation: CASSPRQVPSGANVLTF.